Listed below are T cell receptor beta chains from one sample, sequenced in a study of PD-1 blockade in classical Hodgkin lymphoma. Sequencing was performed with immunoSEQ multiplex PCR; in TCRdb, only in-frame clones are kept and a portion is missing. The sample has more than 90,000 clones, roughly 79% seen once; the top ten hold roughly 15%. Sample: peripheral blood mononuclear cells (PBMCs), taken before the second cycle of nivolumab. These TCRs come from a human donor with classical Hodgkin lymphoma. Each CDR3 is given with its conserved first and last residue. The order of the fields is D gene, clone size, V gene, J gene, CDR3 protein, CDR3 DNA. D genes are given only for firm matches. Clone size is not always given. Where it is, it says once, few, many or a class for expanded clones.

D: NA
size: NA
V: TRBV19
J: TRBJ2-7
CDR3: CASSVRGDVQYF
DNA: TGTGCCAGTAGTGTCAGGGGCGACGTGCAGTACTTC

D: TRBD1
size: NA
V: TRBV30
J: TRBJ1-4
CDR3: CAWGGQGNEKLFF
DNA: TGTGCCTGGGGCGGACAGGGTAATGAAAAACTGTTTTTT

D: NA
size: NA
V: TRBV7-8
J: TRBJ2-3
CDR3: CASSPRQITDTQYF
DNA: TGTGCCAGCAGCCCTAGACAGATCACAGATACGCAGTATTTT

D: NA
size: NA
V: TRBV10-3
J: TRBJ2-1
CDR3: CAISESGRASSYNEQFF
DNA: TGTGCCATCAGTGAGTCAGGGCGGGCTAGCTCCTACAATGAGCAGTTCTTC

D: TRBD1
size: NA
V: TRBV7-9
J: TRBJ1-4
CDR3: CASSLARQGLGGEKLFF
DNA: TGTGCCAGCAGCTTAGCGCGACAGGGCCTCGGGGGTGAAAAACTGTTTTTT

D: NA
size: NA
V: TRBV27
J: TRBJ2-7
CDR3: CASAMRGPTYEQYF
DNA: TGTGCCAGCGCCATGAGGGGACCAACCTACGAGCAGTACTTC

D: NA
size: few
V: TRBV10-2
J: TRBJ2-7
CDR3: CASGEGVGYEQYF
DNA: TGCGCCAGCGGAGAGGGGGTTGGCTACGAGCAGTACTTC

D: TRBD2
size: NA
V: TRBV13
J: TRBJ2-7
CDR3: CASSLQLAGEQYF
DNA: TGTGCCAGCAGCTTACAGTTAGCGGGAGAGCAGTACTTC

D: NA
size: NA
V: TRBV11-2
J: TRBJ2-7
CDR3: CASSWASYEQYF
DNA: TGTGCCAGCAGCTGGGCATCCTACGAGCAGTACTTC

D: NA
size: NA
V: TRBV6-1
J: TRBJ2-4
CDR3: CASKGDIDIQYF
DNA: TGTGCCAGCAAGGGGGACATCGACATTCAGTACTTC

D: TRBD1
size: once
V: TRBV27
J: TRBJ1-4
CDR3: CASSQSGPGTGVWTNEKLFF
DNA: TGTGCCAGCAGCCAAAGCGGTCCCGGGACAGGGGTTTGGACTAATGAAAAACTGTTTTTT

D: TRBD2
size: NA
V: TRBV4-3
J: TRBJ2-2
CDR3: CASSAHLRGATGELFF
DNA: TGCGCCAGCAGCGCTCACTTGCGGGGGGCCACCGGGGAGCTGTTTTTT

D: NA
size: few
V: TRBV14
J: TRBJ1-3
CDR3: CASSQLAVGNTIYF
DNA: TGTGCCAGCAGCCAGTTGGCCGTCGGAAACACCATATATTTT

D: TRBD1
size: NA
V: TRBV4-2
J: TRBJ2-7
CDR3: CASSHTTGDEQYF
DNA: TGTGCCAGCAGCCATACCACAGGGGACGAGCAGTACTTC

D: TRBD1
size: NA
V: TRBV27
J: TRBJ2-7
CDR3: CASSTLTGTGVPYEQYF
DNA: TGTGCCAGCAGTACGCTAACCGGGACAGGGGTTCCCTACGAGCAGTACTTC

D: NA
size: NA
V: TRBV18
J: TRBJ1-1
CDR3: CASSVGVGSTEAFF
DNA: TGTGCCAGCTCGGTCGGGGTCGGGAGCACTGAAGCTTTCTTT

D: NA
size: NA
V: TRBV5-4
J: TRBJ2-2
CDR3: CASSFRETGELFF
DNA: TGTGCCAGCAGCTTTCGAGAAACCGGGGAGCTGTTTTTT

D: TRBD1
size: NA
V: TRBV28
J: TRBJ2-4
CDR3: CASILDRDKNIQYF
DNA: TGTGCCAGCATCCTCGACAGGGACAAAAACATTCAGTACTTC

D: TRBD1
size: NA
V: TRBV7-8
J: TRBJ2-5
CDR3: CASSFQDRRAETQYF
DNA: TGTGCCAGCAGCTTCCAGGACAGGAGAGCAGAGACCCAGTACTTC

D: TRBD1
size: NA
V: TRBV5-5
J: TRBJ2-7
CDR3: CASSRAGQGSEQYF
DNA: TGTGCCAGCAGCCGAGCGGGACAGGGGAGTGAGCAGTACTTC

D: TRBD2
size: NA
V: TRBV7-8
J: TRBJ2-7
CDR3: CASSLVWVSGSRSSYEQYF
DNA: TGTGCCAGCAGCTTAGTATGGGTTAGCGGGAGCCGGAGCTCCTACGAGCAGTACTTC

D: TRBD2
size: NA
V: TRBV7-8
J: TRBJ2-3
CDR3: CASRLAGVGTDTQYF
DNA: TGTGCCAGCAGACTAGCGGGAGTGGGTACAGATACGCAGTATTTT

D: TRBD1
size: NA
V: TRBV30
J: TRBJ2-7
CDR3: CAWSRGGAIDEQYF
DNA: TGTGCCTGGAGTCGAGGGGGCGCGATCGACGAGCAGTACTTC

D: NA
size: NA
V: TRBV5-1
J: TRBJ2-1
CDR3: CASSLAEGLSNEQFF
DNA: TGCGCCAGCAGCTTGGCCGAAGGGCTTAGCAATGAGCAGTTCTTC

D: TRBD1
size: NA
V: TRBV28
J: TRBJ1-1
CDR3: CASSGGGTGGIGAFF
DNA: TGTGCCAGCAGTGGGGGTGGGACAGGGGGCATAGGGGCTTTCTTT

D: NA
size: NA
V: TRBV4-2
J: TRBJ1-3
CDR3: CASSQDISISGNTIYF
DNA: TGTGCCAGCAGCCAAGATATCAGTATCTCTGGAAACACCATATATTTT

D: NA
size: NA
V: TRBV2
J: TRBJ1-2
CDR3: CASSQNRYGYTF
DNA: TGTGCCAGCAGTCAGAACCGCTATGGCTACACCTTC

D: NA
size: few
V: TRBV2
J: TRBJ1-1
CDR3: CASSEDSYTEAFF
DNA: TGTGCCAGCAGTGAAGACAGTTACACTGAAGCTTTCTTT

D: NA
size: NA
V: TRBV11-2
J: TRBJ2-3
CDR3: CASRESYGGSTQYF
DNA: TGTGCCAGCAGGGAATCCTACGGGGGAAGTACGCAGTATTTT

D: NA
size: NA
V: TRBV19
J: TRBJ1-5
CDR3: CASSTPYQPQHF
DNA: TGTGCCAGTAGTACCCCCTACCAGCCCCAGCATTTT

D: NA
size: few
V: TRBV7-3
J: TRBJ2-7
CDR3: CASSLLVAAEQYF
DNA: TGTGCCAGCAGCTTACTTGTGGCGGCCGAGCAGTACTTC

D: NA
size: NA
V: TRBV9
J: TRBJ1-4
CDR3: CASSVQGWGEKLFF
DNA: TGTGCCAGCAGCGTTCAGGGCTGGGGGGAAAAACTGTTTTTT

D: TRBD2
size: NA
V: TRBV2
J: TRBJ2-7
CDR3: CASNAGGLPYEQYF
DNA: TGTGCCAGCAACGCGGGAGGGCTCCCCTACGAGCAGTACTTC

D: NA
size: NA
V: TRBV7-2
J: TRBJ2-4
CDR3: CASSLLLAGYGKNIQYF
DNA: TGTGCCAGCAGCTTACTACTAGCTGGTTATGGCAAAAACATTCAGTACTTC

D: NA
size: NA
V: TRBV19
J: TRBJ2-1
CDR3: CASTPLVASMDEQFF
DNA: TGTGCCAGTACCCCACTAGTGGCGAGTATGGATGAGCAGTTCTTC

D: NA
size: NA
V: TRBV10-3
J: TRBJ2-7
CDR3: CAIRSGAAGDEQYF
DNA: TGTGCCATCAGATCCGGGGCCGCTGGGGACGAGCAGTACTTC

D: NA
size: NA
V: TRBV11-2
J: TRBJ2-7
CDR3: CASIPLGMSYEQYF
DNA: TGTGCCAGCATCCCTTTGGGGATGTCCTACGAGCAGTACTTC

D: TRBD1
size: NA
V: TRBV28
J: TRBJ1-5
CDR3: CASSAHKRTGSNQPQHF
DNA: TGTGCCAGCAGTGCTCACAAGCGGACAGGTAGCAATCAGCCCCAGCATTTT

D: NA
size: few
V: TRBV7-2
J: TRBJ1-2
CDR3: CASSPTPLGYGYTF
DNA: TGTGCCAGCAGCCCGACCCCTCTTGGCTATGGCTACACCTTC

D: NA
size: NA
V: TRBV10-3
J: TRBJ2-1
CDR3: CAISETSEQFF
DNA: TGTGCCATCAGTGAAACTAGCGAGCAGTTCTTC